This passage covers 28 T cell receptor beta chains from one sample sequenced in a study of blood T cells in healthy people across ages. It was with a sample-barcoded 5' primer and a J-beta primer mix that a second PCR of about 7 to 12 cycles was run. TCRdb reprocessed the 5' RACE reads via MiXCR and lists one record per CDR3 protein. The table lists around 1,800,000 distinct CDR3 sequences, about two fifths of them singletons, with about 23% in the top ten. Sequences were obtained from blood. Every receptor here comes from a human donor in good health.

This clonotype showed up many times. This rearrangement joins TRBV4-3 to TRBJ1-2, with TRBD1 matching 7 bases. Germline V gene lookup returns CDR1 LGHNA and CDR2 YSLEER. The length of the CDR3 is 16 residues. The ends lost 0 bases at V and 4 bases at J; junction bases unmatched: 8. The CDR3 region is CASSQDRTGVSYGYTF. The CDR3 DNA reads TGCGCCAGCAGCCAAGATCGAACAGGGGTTTCCTATGGCTACACCTTC.

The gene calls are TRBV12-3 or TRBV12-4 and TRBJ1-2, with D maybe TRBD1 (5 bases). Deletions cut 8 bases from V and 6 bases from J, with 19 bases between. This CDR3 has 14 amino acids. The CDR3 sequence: CASSYQGGTDGYTF. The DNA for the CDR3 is TGTGCCAGCTCTTACCAGGGTGGGACTGATGGCTACACCTTC.

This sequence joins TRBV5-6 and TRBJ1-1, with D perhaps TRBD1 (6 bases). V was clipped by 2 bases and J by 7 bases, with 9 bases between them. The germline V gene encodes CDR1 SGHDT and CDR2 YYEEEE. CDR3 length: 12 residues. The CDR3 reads CASSFDRYEAFF. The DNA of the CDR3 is TGTGCCAGCAGCTTCGACAGGTATGAAGCTTTCTTT.

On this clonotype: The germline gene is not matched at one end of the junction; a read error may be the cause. The CDR3 nucleotides are TGTGCCAGCAGCTCAACCTCGGACTCGACAGATACGCAGTGTTTT. It yields the protein CASSSTSDSTDTQCF. The V gene is TRBV7-9, the J gene TRBJ2-3; D is perhaps TRBD1 or TRBD2 (5 bases each). This CDR3 contains 15 residues. CDR1 is SEHNR, CDR2 FQNEAQ, per germline (reference sequence).

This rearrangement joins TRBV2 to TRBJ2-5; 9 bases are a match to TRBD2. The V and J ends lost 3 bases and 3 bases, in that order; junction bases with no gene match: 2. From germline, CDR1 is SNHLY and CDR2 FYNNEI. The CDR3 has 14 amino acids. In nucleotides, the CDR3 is TGTGCCAGCAGTGATCGACTAGCGGAAGAGACCCAGTACTTC. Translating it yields CASSDRLAEETQYF.

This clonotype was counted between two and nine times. The DNA for the CDR3 is TGCAGCGCCGGGGCGGGGGGTTTCTCCTACGAGCAGTACTTC. Amino acid sequence: CSAGAGGFSYEQYF. V usage is TRBV29-1 and J usage is TRBJ2-7; 8 bases are a match to TRBD2. V trimming: 7 bases; J trimming: 0 bases; junction bases outside the gene matches: 8. The CDR3 is 14 residues long. CDR1 is SQVTM and CDR2 is ANQGSEA in the germline V gene.

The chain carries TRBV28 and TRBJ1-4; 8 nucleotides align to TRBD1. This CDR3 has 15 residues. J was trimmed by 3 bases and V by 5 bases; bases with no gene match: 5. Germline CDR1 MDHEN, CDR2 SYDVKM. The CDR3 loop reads CASSMQGAANEKLFF. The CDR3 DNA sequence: TGTGCCAGCAGTATGCAGGGGGCAGCTAATGAAAAACTGTTTTTT.

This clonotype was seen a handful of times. CDR3 in DNA: TGTGCCAGCAAGGACCGATCTAGCACAGATACGCAGTATTTT. It yields the protein CASKDRSSTDTQYF. The chain carries TRBV2 and TRBJ2-3; D gene uncertain. This CDR3 comprises 14 residues. The germline gives CDR1 SNHLY, CDR2 FYNNEI. The germline V and J ends were trimmed by 7 bases and 0 bases, with 11 bases remaining between them.

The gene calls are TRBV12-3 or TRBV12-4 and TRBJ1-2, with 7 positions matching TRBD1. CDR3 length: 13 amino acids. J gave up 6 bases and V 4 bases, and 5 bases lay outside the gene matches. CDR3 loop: CASSSPQGNGYTF. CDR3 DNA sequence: TGTGCCAGCAGTTCTCCACAGGGGAATGGCTACACCTTC.

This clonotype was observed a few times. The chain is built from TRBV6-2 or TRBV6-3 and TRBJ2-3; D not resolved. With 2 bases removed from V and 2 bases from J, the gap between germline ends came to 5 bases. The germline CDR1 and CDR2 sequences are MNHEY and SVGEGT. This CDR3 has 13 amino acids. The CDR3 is CASSYPPTDTQYF. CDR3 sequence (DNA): TGTGCCAGCAGTTACCCACCCACAGATACGCAGTATTTT.

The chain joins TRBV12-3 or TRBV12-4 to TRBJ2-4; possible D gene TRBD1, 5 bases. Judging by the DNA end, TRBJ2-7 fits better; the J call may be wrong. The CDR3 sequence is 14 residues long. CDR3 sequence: CASSLQGAFDEQYF. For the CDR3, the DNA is TGTGCCAGCAGTTTACAAGGGGCCTTCGACGAGCAGTACTTC.

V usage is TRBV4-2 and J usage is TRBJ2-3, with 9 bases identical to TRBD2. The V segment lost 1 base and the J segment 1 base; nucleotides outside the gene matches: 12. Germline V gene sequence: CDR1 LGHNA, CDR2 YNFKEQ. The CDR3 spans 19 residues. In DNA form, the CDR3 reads TGTGCCAGCAGCCAAGTTACTGGCGGGGGGGCCCGGGGCACAGATACGCAGTATTTT. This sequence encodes CASSQVTGGGARGTDTQYF.

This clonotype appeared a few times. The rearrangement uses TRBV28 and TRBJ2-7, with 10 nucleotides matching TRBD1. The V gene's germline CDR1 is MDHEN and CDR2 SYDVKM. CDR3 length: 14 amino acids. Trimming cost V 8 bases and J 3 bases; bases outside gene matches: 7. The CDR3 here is CASGPGTGVYEQYF. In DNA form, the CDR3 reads TGTGCCAGCGGTCCGGGGACAGGGGTCTACGAGCAGTACTTC.

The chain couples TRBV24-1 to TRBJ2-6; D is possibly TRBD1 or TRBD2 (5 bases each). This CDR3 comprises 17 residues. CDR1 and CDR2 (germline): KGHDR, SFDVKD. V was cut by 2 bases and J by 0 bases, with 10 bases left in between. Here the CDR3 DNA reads TGTGCCACCAGTGATTGGGACGGAACCTCTGGGGCCAACGTCCTGACTTTC. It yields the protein CATSDWDGTSGANVLTF.

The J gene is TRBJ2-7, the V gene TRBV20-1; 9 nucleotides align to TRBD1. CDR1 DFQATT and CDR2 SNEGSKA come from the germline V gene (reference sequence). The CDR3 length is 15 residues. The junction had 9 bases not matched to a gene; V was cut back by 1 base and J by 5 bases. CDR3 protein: CSARVRDRVVDEQYF. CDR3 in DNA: TGCAGTGCTAGAGTCCGGGACAGGGTTGTCGACGAGCAGTACTTC.

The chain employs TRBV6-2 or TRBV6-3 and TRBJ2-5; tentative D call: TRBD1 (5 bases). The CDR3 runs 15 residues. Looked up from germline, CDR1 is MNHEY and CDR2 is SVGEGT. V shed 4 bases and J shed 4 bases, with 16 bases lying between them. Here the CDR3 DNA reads TGTGCCAGCAGTTCCCGGACACCTGGGGCAGAGACCCAGTACTTC. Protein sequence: CASSSRTPGAETQYF.

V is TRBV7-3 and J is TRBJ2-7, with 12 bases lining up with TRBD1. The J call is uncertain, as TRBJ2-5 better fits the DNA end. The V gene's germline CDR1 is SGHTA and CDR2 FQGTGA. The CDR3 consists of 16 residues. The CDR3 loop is CASSPGGTGGEETQYF. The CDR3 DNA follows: TGTGCCAGCAGCCCGGGTGGGACAGGGGGCGAGGAGACCCAGTACTTC.

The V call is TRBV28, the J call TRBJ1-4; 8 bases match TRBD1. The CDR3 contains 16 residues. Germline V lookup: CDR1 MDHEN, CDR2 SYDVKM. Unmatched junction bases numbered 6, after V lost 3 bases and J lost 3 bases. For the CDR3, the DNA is TGTGCCAGCAGTTTTGGCAGGGGGCGACCTAATGAAAAACTGTTTTTT. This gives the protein CASSFGRGRPNEKLFF.

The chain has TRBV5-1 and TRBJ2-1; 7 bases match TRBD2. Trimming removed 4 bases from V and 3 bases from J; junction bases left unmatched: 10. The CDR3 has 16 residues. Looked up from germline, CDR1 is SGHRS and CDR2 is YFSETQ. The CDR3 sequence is CASSPSGRGIYNEQFF. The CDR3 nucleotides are TGCGCCAGCAGCCCCTCGGGGCGGGGGATCTACAATGAGCAGTTCTTC.

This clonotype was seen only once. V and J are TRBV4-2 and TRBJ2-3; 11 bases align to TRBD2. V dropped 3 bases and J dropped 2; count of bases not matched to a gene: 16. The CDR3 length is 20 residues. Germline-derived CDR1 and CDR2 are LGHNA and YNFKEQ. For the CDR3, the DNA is TGTGCCAGCAGCCACGGATACGATCTCGGGGGACTAGCGGCCACAGATACGCAGTATTTT. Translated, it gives CASSHGYDLGGLAATDTQYF.

CDR3 DNA: TGTGCCACCAGTGATACGGGACGGTACTATGGCTACACCTTC. Protein product: CATSDTGRYYGYTF. This sequence joins TRBV24-1 and TRBJ1-2; perhaps TRBD1 as D (5 bases). The germline V and J ends were trimmed by 3 bases and 3 bases, with 10 bases remaining between them. The CDR3 spans 14 residues. Germline V CDR1 and CDR2: KGHDR, SFDVKD.

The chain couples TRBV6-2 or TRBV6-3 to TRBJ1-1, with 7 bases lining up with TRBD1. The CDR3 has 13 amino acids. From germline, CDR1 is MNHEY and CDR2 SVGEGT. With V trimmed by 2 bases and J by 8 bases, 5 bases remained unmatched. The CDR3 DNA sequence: TGTGCCAGCAGTTACGACAGGGCGGGAGAAGCTTTCTTT. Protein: CASSYDRAGEAFF.

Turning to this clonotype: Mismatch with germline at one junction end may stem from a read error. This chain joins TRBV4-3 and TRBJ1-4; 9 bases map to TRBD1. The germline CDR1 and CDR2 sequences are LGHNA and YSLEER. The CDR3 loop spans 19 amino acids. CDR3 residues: CASSQYTGGSRKINEKRFF. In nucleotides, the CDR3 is TGCGCCAGCAGCCAATATACAGGGGGCAGCCGAAAGATTAATGAAAAACGGTTTTTT.

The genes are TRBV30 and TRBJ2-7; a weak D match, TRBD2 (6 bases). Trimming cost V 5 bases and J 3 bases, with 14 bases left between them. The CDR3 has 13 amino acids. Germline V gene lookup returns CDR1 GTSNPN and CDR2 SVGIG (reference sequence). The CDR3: CAWDLARGYEQYF. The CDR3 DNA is TGTGCCTGGGACCTAGCGCGTGGCTACGAGCAGTACTTC.

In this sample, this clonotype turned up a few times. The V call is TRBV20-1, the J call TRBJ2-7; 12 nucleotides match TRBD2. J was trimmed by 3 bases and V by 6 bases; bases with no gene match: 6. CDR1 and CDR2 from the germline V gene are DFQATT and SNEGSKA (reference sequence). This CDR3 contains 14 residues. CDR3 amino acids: CSARTSGAIYEQYF. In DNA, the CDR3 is TGCAGTGCGCGGACTAGCGGGGCGATCTACGAGCAGTACTTC.

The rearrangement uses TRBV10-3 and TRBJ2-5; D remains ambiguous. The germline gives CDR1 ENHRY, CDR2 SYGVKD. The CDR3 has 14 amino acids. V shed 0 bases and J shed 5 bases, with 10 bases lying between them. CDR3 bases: TGTGCCATCAGTGAGTCCGTAAACGGGGAGACCCAGTACTTC. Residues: CAISESVNGETQYF.

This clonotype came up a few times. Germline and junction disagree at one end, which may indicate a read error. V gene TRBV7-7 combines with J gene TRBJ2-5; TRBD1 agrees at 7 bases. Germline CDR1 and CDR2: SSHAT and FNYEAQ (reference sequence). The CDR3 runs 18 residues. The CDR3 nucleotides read TGTGCTAGCAGCTTGGGGTTCTCGGAACAGGGGCTCCGGGAGACCCAGTACTTC. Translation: CASSLGFSEQGLRETQYF.

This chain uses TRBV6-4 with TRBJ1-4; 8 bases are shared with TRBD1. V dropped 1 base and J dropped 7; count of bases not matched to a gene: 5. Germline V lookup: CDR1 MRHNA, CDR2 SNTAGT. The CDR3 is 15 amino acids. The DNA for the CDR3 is TGTGCCAGCAGTGACTACCCGACAGGGGTTGAAAAACTGTTTTTT. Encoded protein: CASSDYPTGVEKLFF.